This paragraph reports one T cell receptor beta chain. The antigen is not known. Germline V gene sequence: CDR1 MGHRA, CDR2 YSYEKL. V gave up 3 bases and J gave up 1 base; unmatched junction bases: 9. CDR3 size: 17 residues. This sample was taken from a study of post-analysis software for immune sequencing data. Unique-molecular-identifier-tagged TCR beta cDNA libraries were used. TCRdb ran MiXCR on the PCR reads and lists one entry per CDR3 protein. The sample lists about 560,000 distinct CDR3 sequences, around 40% occurring once. Study-level points and caveats: Four or five TRBV segments were more frequent in patients than controls; TRBV5-6, TRBV5-1 and TRBV20-1 belonged to this group.

This chain uses TRBV4-1 with TRBJ2-5; TRBD2 matches at 9 bases. This TCR was recovered from a girl aged 5-17 years with multiple sclerosis. Sequenced: blood. The CDR3 here is CASSQLVAGVAQETQYF. As DNA, the CDR3 is TGCGCCAGCAGCCAGTTAGTAGCGGGAGTTGCCCAAGAGACCCAGTACTTC.